A selection of T cell receptor beta chains follows, all from one sample in a study of human T cells and chemical hapten exposure. TCRdb passed the RACE reads through MiXCR, listing each CDR3 protein once. The data contain some 180,000 distinct CDR3 sequences, under 25% of them singletons. Specimen: whole blood, collected in connection with sensitization to the hapten diphenylcyclopropenone (DPC). Every receptor here comes from a woman between 35 and 50 years old with alopecia areata. Some clones in this sample may be carry-over from other donors' samples. Both conserved end residues are part of each CDR3. Each record gives: D gene, CDR3 length, clone size, V gene, J gene, CDR3 DNA, CDR3 protein. The D gene is left open where the match is weak. The size of a clone is reported for some rows only, either as once, few or many, or as a class for expanded clones.

>-|12|-|TRBV7-2|TRBJ1-2
TGTGCCAGTGGGGGCAGGGCCTATGGCTACACCTTC
CASGGRAYGYTF
>-|17|-|TRBV21-1|TRBJ2-7
TGTGCCAGCAGCAAAGCGCTAGAGACTAGCGGGAGGAACGAGCAGTACTTC
CASSKALETSGRNEQYF
>-|13|-|TRBV18|TRBJ2-5
TGTGCCAGCTCACCACGGAACCAAGAGACCCAGTACTTC
CASSPRNQETQYF
>-|14|-|TRBV7-2|TRBJ2-7
TGTGCCAGCAGCTTGTGGACTGCTACCTACGAGCAGTACTTC
CASSLWTATYEQYF
>TRBD1|14|many|TRBV29-1|TRBJ2-3
TGCAGCGTGGGACAGGGACAGTTCACAGATACGCAGTATTTT
CSVGQGQFTDTQYF
>-|15|-|TRBV6-2/TRBV6-3|TRBJ2-7
TGTGCCAGCAGTTACCCCACTTCAGGGCGGAACGAGCAGTACTTC
CASSYPTSGRNEQYF
>-|11|-|TRBV5-1|TRBJ2-1
TGCGCCAGCAGCCCCAGGGTTGAGCAGTTCTTC
CASSPRVEQFF
>-|16|-|TRBV7-2|TRBJ2-2
TGTGCCAGCAGCTGGATGGGACTCCAACGTGCCGGGGAGCTGTTTTTT
CASSWMGLQRAGELFF
>-|13|many|TRBV29-1|TRBJ1-6
TGCAGCGTTTGGGGGGCCTATAATTCACCCCTCCACTTT
CSVWGAYNSPLHF
>-|14|few|TRBV6-6|TRBJ2-1
TGTGCCAGTCGGAGAGTCGAGTCCTACAATGAGCAGTTCTTC
CASRRVESYNEQFF
>TRBD1|15|-|TRBV7-9|TRBJ2-7
TGTGCCAGCAGCTCGACAGGGGAGTCACCTTACGAGCAGTACTTC
CASSSTGESPYEQYF
>-|12|-|TRBV5-4|TRBJ1-3
TGTGCCAGCAGCTTGGATGGAAACACCATATATTTT
CASSLDGNTIYF
>-|13|few|TRBV20-1|TRBJ1-1
TGCAGGGCGAGGGGGGTCTACGACACTGAAGCTTTCTTT
CRARGVYDTEAFF
>-|13|-|TRBV7-2|TRBJ2-2
TGTGCCAGCAGCTTCGGAAGCCTCGGGGAGCTGTTTTTT
CASSFGSLGELFF
>-|14|-|TRBV7-2|TRBJ2-1
TGTGCCAGCAGCTTAGGAACAGGGCATTATGAGCAGTTCTTC
CASSLGTGHYEQFF
>-|14|few|TRBV3-1|TRBJ1-4
TGTGCCAGCAGCCAAGTACGCTATGGTGAAAAACTGTTTTTT
CASSQVRYGEKLFF
>-|12|-|TRBV27|TRBJ2-7
TGTGCCAGCAGCCGTCGACCTGACGAGCAGTACTTC
CASSRRPDEQYF
>TRBD2|17|-|TRBV6-2/TRBV6-3|TRBJ2-7
TGTGCCAACAGCTTACCGAGCCGGACTAGGGAGGACTACGAGCAGTACTTC
CANSLPSRTREDYEQYF
>TRBD2|15|-|TRBV28|TRBJ2-3
TGTGCCAGCAGTTACGCGGGAGGCCGAAGGGATACGCAGTATTTT
CASSYAGGRRDTQYF
>-|13|-|TRBV28|TRBJ1-2
TGTGCCAGCAGTTTTCCCCGGTTCTATGGCTACACCTTC
CASSFPRFYGYTF
>-|10|few|TRBV28|TRBJ2-1
TGTGCCAGCAGCCTTAATGAGCAGTTCTTC
CASSLNEQFF
>-|15|few|TRBV20-1|TRBJ2-5
TGCAGTGTAGCGGGACAGAGTGCCCACCAAGAGACCCAGTACTTC
CSVAGQSAHQETQYF
>-|13|many|TRBV29-1|TRBJ2-5
TGCAGCGTTCGCAGCGCCGGACAAGAGACCCAGTACTTC
CSVRSAGQETQYF
>-|15|-|TRBV20-1|TRBJ2-3
TGCAGTGCTAGGGCGACGGGGTCACGGGGAGATACGCAGTATTTT
CSARATGSRGDTQYF
>-|13|few|TRBV2|TRBJ2-2
TGTGCCAGCAGTGAGGAGGGGACCGGGGAGCTGTTTTTT
CASSEEGTGELFF
>TRBD1|14|-|TRBV7-2|TRBJ2-7
TGTGCCAGCAGCGCCGGACAGGGTCCGAGGGAGCAGTACTTC
CASSAGQGPREQYF
>-|14|few|TRBV20-1|TRBJ2-1
TGCAGTGCTAGAAGGGGGTTTTCTTACAATGAGCAGTTCTTC
CSARRGFSYNEQFF
>TRBD1|15|-|TRBV5-1|TRBJ1-3
TGCGCCAGCAGCTTGGCCGGGACAGCCGGAAACACCATATATTTT
CASSLAGTAGNTIYF
>-|20|-|TRBV10-1|TRBJ2-3
TGCGCCAGCTCCCGAATAGCCGGGACGGAGCCTTCCGGAGGAGCAGATACGCAGTATTTT
CASSRIAGTEPSGGADTQYF
>-|14|few|TRBV18|TRBJ1-2
TGTGCCAGCTCACCCCTTGCCGGGGATAATGGCTACACCTTC
CASSPLAGDNGYTF
>TRBD1|15|-|TRBV15|TRBJ1-5
TGTGCCACCAGCAGAGAGGCAAGGGGGCCGCAGCCCCAGCATTTT
CATSREARGPQPQHF
>-|13|few|TRBV29-1|TRBJ1-2
TGCAGCGTCATACAGAGCTCTAACTATGGCTACACCTTC
CSVIQSSNYGYTF